What follows is one T cell receptor (beta chain) and its context. This sample was taken from a study of blood T cell repertoires in COVID-19. The overall study: Acute and convalescent COVID-19 samples came from the United States, Italy and Spain.

Measured with immunoSEQ multiplex PCR; TCRdb has only the in-frame clones, and not every one. Of roughly 250,000 clones detected, 83% appear once; the ten largest clones hold around 5.9%. The CDR3 length is 14 residues. Germline loops: CDR1 SNHLY, CDR2 FYNNEI. V was cut by 3 bases and J by 0 bases, with 8 bases left in between. V and J are TRBV2 and TRBJ1-1; D unclear. The material sequenced was peripheral blood. This TCR was recovered from a human donor in a cohort sampled during active COVID-19. This CDR3 is CASSEGSLNTEAFF. CDR3 nucleotide sequence: TGTGCCAGCAGTGAGGGCAGCCTGAACACTGAAGCTTTCTTT.